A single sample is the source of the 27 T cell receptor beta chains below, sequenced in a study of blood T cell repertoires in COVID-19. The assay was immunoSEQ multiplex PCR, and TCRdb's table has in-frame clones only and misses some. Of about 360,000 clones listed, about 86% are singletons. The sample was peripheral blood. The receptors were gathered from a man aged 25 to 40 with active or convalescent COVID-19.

CDR3 coding DNA: TGTGCCAGCAGGACCCGACTAGCGGGGAACACCGGGGAGCTGTTTTTT. Translation: CASRTRLAGNTGELFF. The rearrangement uses TRBV7-2 and TRBJ2-2; TRBD2 aligns across 10 bases. Germline CDR1 reads SGHTA; CDR2 reads FQGNSA. CDR3 size: 16 residues. The V gene end was trimmed by 6 bases and the J gene end by 1 base; junction bases not matched to a gene: 5. The full variable domain, completed using reference TRBV7-2 and TRBJ2-2, is GAGVSQSPSNKVTEKGKDVELRCDPISGHTALYWYRQSLGQGLEFLIYFQGNSAPDKSGLPSDRFSAERTGGSVSTLTIQRTQQEDSAVYLCASRTRLAGNTGELFFGEGSRLTVL.

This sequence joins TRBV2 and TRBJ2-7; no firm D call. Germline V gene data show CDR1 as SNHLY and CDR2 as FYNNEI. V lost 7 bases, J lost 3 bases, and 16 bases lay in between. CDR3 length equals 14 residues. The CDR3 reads CASNLRFLVYEQYF. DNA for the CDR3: TGTGCCAGCAACCTCAGATTCCTGGTCTACGAGCAGTACTTC.

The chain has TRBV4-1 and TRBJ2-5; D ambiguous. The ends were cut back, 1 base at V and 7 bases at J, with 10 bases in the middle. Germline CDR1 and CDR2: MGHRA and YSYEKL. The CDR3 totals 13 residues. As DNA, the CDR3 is TGCGCCAGCAGCCAAGCCGGGTTGGGGACCCAGTACTTC. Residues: CASSQAGLGTQYF.

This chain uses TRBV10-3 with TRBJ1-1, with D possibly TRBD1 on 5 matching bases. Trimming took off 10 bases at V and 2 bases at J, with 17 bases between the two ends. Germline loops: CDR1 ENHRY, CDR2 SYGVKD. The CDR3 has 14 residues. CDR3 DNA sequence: TGTGCCACCAGCCTCCCTGACAGAAACACTGAAGCTTTCTTT. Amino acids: CATSLPDRNTEAFF.

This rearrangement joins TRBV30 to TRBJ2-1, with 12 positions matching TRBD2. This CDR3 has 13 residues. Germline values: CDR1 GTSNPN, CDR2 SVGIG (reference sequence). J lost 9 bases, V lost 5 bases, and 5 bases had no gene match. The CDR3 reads CAWGTSGPPEQFF. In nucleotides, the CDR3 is TGTGCCTGGGGGACTAGCGGGCCGCCTGAGCAGTTCTTC.

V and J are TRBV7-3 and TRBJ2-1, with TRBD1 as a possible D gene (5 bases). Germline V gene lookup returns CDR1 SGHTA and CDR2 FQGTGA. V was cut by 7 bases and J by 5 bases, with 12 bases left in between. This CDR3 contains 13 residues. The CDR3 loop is CASTPGPNNEQFF. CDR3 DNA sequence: TGTGCCAGCACTCCAGGGCCTAACAATGAGCAGTTCTTC.

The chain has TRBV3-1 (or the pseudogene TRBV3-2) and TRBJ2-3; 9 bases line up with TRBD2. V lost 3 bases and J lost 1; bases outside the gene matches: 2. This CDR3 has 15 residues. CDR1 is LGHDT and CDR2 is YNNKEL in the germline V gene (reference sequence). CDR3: CASSQTSGGTDTQYF. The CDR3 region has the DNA TGTGCCAGCAGCCAGACTAGCGGAGGCACAGATACGCAGTATTTT.

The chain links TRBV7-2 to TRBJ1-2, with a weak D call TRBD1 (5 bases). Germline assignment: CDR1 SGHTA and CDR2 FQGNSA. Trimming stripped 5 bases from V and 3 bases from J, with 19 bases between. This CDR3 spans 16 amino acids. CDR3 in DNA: TGTGCCAGCAGCCTGAACGCGGGATCAGGGTACTATGGCTACACCTTC. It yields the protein CASSLNAGSGYYGYTF.

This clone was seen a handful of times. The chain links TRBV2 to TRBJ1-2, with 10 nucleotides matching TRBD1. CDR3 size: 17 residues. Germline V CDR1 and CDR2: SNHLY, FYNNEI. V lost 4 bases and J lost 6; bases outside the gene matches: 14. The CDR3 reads CASSVIGSTGTGDGYTF. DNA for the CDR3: TGTGCCAGCAGTGTTATAGGATCCACGGGGACAGGGGATGGCTACACCTTC.

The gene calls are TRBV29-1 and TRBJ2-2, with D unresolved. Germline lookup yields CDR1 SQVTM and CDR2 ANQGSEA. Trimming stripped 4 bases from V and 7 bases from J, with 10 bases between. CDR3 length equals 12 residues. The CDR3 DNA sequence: TGCAGCGTTGCTGCGGTGAACGGGGAGCTGTTTTTT. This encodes CSVAAVNGELFF.

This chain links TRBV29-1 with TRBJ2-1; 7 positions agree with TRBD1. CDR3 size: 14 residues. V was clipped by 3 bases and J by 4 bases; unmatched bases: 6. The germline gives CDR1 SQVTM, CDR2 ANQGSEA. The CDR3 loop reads CSVDRQGVYNEQFF. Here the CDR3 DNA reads TGCAGCGTTGATAGGCAGGGGGTTTACAATGAGCAGTTCTTC.

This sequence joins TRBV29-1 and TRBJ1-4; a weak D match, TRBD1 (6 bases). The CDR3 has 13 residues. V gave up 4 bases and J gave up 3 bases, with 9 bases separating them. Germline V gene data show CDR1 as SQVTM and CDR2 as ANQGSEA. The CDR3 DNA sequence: TGCAGCGTTGTGGGGGCCGCTAATGAAAAACTGTTTTTT. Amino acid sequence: CSVVGAANEKLFF.

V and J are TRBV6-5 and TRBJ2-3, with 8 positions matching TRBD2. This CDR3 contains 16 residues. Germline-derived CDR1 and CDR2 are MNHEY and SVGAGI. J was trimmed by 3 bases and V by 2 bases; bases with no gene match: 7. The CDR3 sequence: CASSYAVAGLTDTQYF. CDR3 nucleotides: TGTGCCAGCAGTTACGCGGTAGCGGGGCTAACAGATACGCAGTATTTT.

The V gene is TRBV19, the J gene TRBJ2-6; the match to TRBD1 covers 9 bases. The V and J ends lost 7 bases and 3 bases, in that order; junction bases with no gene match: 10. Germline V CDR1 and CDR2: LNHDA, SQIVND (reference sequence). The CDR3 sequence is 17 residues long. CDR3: CASTIMTGGGGANVLTF. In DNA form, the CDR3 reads TGTGCCAGTACCATCATGACAGGGGGAGGTGGGGCCAACGTCCTGACTTTC.

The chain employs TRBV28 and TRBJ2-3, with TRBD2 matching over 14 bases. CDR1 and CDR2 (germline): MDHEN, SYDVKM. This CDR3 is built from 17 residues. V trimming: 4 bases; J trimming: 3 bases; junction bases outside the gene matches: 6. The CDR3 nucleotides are TGTGCCAGCAGTTCGGGACTAGCGGGAGAAAGGACAGATACGCAGTATTTT. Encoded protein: CASSSGLAGERTDTQYF.

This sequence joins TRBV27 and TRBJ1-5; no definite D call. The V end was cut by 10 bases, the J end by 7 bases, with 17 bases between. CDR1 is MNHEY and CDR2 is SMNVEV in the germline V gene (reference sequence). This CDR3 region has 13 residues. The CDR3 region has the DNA TGTGCCACGGGAGGGTCGCCGGGGCAGCCCCAGCATTTT. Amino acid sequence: CATGGSPGQPQHF.

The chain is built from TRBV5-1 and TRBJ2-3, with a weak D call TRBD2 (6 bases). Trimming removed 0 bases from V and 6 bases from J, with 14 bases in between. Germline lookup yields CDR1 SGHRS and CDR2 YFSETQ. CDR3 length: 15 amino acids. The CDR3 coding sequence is TGCGCCAGCAGCTTGGGAGGCACGGGAGCGGATACGCAGTATTTT. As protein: CASSLGGTGADTQYF.

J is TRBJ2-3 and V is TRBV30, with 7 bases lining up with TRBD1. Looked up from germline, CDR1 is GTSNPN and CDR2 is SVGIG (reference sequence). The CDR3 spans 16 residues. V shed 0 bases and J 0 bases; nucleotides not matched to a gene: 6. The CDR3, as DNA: TGTGCCTGGAGTGTAAGGGGGCGGTATAGCACAGATACGCAGTATTTT. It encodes CAWSVRGRYSTDTQYF.

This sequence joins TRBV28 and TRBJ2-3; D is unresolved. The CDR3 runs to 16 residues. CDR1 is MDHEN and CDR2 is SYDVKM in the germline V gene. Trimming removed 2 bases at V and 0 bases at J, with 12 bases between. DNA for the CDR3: TGTGCCAGCAGTTTAGTTTTCGGTACTAGCACAGATACGCAGTATTTT. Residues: CASSLVFGTSTDTQYF.

The CDR3 bases are TGTGCCAGCAGCCCTCGGGGGGCCCAAGAGACCCAGTACTTC. This codes for CASSPRGAQETQYF. The gene calls are TRBV7-2 and TRBJ2-5, with D perhaps matching TRBD2 (7 bases). This CDR3 has 14 amino acids. Trimming took 5 bases from V and 1 from J, leaving 11 bases between them. Germline values: CDR1 SGHTA, CDR2 FQGNSA.

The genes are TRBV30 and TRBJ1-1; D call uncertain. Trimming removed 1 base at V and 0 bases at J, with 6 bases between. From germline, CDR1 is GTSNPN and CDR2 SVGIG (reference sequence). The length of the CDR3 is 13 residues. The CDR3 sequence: CAWSAYMNTEAFF. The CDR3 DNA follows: TGTGCCTGGAGTGCTTATATGAACACTGAAGCTTTCTTT. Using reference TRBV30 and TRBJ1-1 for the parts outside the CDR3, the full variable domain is SQTIHQWPATLVQPVGSPLSLECTVEGTSNPNLYWYRQAAGRGLQLLFYSVGIGQISSEVPQNLSASRPQDRQFILSSKKLLLSDSGFYLCAWSAYMNTEAFFGQGTRLTVV.

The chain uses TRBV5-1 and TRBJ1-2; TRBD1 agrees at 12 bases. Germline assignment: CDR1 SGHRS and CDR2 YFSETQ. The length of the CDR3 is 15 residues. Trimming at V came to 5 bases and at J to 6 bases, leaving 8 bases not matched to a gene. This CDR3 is CASRTGTGGANGYTF. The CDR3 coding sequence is TGCGCCAGCAGAACCGGGACAGGGGGCGCAAATGGCTACACCTTC.

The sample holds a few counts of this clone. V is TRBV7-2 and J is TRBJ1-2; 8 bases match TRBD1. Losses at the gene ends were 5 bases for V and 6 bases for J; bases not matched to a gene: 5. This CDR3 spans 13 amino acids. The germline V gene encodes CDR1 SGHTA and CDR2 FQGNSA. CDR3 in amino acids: CASSVGTGHGYTF. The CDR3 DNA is TGTGCCAGCAGCGTGGGGACAGGTCATGGCTACACCTTC.

The CDR3 DNA follows: TGTGCCAGCAGCCAAAATCCTAGCGGGAACGGCGGGGAGCTGTTTTTT. Protein product: CASSQNPSGNGGELFF. The chain couples TRBV4-2 to TRBJ2-2; 9 bases map to TRBD2. With V trimmed by 2 bases and J by 7 bases, 8 bases remained unmatched. The CDR3 contains 16 residues. Germline V gene sequence: CDR1 LGHNA, CDR2 YNFKEQ.

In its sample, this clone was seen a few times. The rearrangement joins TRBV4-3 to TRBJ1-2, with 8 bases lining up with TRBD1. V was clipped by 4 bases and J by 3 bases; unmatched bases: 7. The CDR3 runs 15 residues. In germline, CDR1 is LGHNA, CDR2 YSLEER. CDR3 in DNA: TGCGCCAGCAGCCTTTCCTTGACAGGGGACTATGGCTACACCTTC. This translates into CASSLSLTGDYGYTF.

CDR3 loop: CAWSAGGLQGFYGYTF. For the CDR3, the DNA is TGTGCCTGGAGTGCAGGGGGTTTACAGGGGTTTTATGGCTACACCTTC. V gene TRBV30 combines with J gene TRBJ1-2, with 7 bases lining up with TRBD1. Germline lookup yields CDR1 GTSNPN and CDR2 SVGIG (reference sequence). After removal of 1 base from V and 5 bases from J, the junction contained 13 bases not matched to a gene. The CDR3 totals 16 residues.

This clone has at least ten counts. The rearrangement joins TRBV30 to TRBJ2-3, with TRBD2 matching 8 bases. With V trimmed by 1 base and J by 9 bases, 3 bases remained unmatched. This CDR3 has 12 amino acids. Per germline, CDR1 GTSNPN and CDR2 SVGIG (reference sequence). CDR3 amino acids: CAWSAPGGTQYF. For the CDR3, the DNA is TGTGCCTGGAGTGCCCCGGGGGGGACGCAGTATTTT.